The next 17 T cell receptor beta chains were all read from a single sample in a study of T cell responses to AZD1222 COVID-19 vaccine. The protocol was immunoSEQ multiplex PCR, while the TCRdb copy is restricted to in-frame clones and leaves out a portion. This sample carries under 200,000 clones, about 92% of them seen once, and the ten largest clones take 1% to 1.5%. The sequences come from peripheral blood, collected 28 days after the second AZD1222 dose. All receptors come from an adult who received the AZD1222 COVID-19 vaccine.

The chain employs TRBV25-1 and TRBJ1-3, with 7 bases that match TRBD1. The trim removed 10 bases at V and 0 bases at J, leaving 6 bases unmatched. Germline V gene lookup returns CDR1 MGHDK and CDR2 SYGVNS. The length of the CDR3 is 14 residues. Here the CDR3 reads CATRGADSGNTIYF. The DNA of the CDR3 is TGTGCCACCAGGGGGGCCGACTCTGGAAACACCATATATTTT.

This chain connects TRBV7-3 to TRBJ2-1; D uncertain. The germline gives CDR1 SGHTA, CDR2 FQGTGA. V was clipped by 1 base and J by 9 bases, with 13 bases between them. The CDR3 contains 14 residues. CDR3 DNA sequence: TGTGCCAGCAGCTTAAGTCCTAGTGGTACTGAGCAGTTCTTC. This sequence encodes CASSLSPSGTEQFF.

This clone showed up just once. V is TRBV5-1 and J is TRBJ1-3, with D maybe TRBD1 (6 bases). The germline CDR1 and CDR2 sequences are SGHRS and YFSETQ. The germline V and J ends were trimmed by 0 bases and 4 bases, with 8 bases remaining between them. The CDR3 is 14 amino acids. CDR3: CASSLGTVGNTIYF. The CDR3 DNA sequence: TGCGCCAGCAGCTTGGGGACAGTCGGAAACACCATATATTTT.

The chain links TRBV29-1 to TRBJ1-2; D is unclear. The ends were cut back, 3 bases at V and 8 bases at J, with 13 bases in the middle. The germline V gene encodes CDR1 SQVTM and CDR2 ANQGSEA. The CDR3 has 12 amino acids. The DNA of the CDR3 is TGCAGCGTTGATAACGGGCTCGGGGGCTACACCTTC. This codes for CSVDNGLGGYTF. Using reference TRBV29-1 and TRBJ1-2 for the parts outside the CDR3, the full variable domain is SAVISQKPSRDICQRGTSLTIQCQVDSQVTMMFWYRQQPGQSLTLIATANQGSEATYESGFVIDKFPISRPNLTFSTLTVSNMSPEDSSIYLCSVDNGLGGYTFGSGTRLTVV.

The V gene is TRBV5-5, the J gene TRBJ1-5; possibly TRBD1 for D (6 bases). Germline CDR1 is SGHKS and CDR2 is YYEKEE (reference sequence). Trimming shortened V by 2 bases and J by 0 bases, and 9 bases separated the two germline ends. This CDR3 has 15 residues. The CDR3: CASSFGQYSNQPQHF. The CDR3 DNA is TGTGCCAGCAGCTTCGGACAGTATAGCAATCAGCCCCAGCATTTT.

The J gene is TRBJ2-7, the V gene TRBV6-5; D gene ambiguous. The V gene lost 2 bases and the J gene lost 5 bases, with 16 bases spanning the gap. The CDR3 is made up of 15 amino acids. Germline V gives CDR1 MNHEY, CDR2 SVGAGI. The CDR3, as DNA: TGTGCCAGCAGTTACGCCCAAAGGGCTACGGACGAGCAGTACTTC. It is translated as CASSYAQRATDEQYF.

The rearrangement uses TRBV5-4 and TRBJ1-1; 7 nucleotides agree with TRBD1. The CDR3 consists of 18 residues. Germline assignment: CDR1 SGHNT and CDR2 YYREEE (reference sequence). Losses at the gene ends were 7 bases for V and 1 base for J; bases not matched to a gene: 19. The CDR3 sequence: CASCARGGLGSRNTEAFF. Here the CDR3 DNA reads TGTGCCAGCTGTGCCAGGGGGGGCTTAGGCTCCAGGAACACTGAAGCTTTCTTT.

This sequence joins TRBV7-9 and TRBJ1-2; 8 bases fit TRBD1. From germline, CDR1 is SEHNR and CDR2 FQNEAQ (reference sequence). The ends lost 4 bases at V and 0 bases at J; junction bases unmatched: 7. The length of the CDR3 is 16 residues. CDR3 coding DNA: TGTGCCAGCAGCTCGAAGGGACAGGCATCTAACTATGGCTACACCTTC. It codes for CASSSKGQASNYGYTF. Complete variable domain (other parts from reference TRBV7-9 and TRBJ1-2): DTGVSQNPRHKITKRGQNVTFRCDPISEHNRLYWYRQTLGQGPEFLTYFQNEAQLEKSRLLSDRFSAERPKGSFSTLEIQRTEQGDSAMYLCASSSKGQASNYGYTFGSGTRLTVV.

The gene calls are TRBV30 and TRBJ2-2; 13 bases agree with TRBD2. The junction had 2 bases not matched to a gene; V was cut back by 1 base and J by 0 bases. The CDR3 has 17 residues. From germline, CDR1 is GTSNPN and CDR2 SVGIG (reference sequence). The CDR3 DNA reads as TGTGCCTGGAGTGGACTAGCGGGGGGACCGAACACCGGGGAGCTGTTTTTT. This codes for CAWSGLAGGPNTGELFF.

The chain is built from TRBV19 and TRBJ2-2; D tentatively reads TRBD1 or TRBD2 (5 bases each). The germline CDR1 and CDR2 sequences are LNHDA and SQIVND (reference sequence). There are 15 residues in the CDR3. V was shortened by 1 base and J by 3 bases, with 9 bases between the two germline ends. The CDR3 reads CASSIGGWDTGELFF. The DNA of the CDR3 is TGTGCCAGTAGTATAGGGGGGTGGGACACCGGGGAGCTGTTTTTT.

The rearrangement uses TRBV3-1 (or the pseudogene TRBV3-2) and TRBJ2-1; the D call may be TRBD1 or TRBD2 (6 bases each). The CDR3 consists of 13 residues. The germline CDR1 and CDR2 sequences are LGHDT and YNNKEL (reference sequence). Trimming cost V 8 bases and J 7 bases, with 15 bases left between them. In nucleotides, the CDR3 is TGTGCCAGCGAACGGGGGCTGGGGAATGAGCAGTTCTTC. Its protein is CASERGLGNEQFF.

The genes are TRBV28 and TRBJ1-2, with D uncertain. The ends were cut back, 3 bases at V and 0 bases at J, with 14 bases in the middle. This CDR3 spans 16 amino acids. In germline, CDR1 is MDHEN, CDR2 SYDVKM. CDR3 residues: CASSFQIQSSNYGYTF. CDR3 nucleotide sequence: TGTGCCAGCAGTTTCCAAATACAGAGTTCTAACTATGGCTACACCTTC.

This chain joins TRBV24-1 and TRBJ1-2, with 8 bases that match TRBD1. The CDR3 runs 15 residues. Germline values: CDR1 KGHDR, CDR2 SFDVKD. With 3 bases clipped from V and 4 bases from J, the junction kept 6 bases outside the gene matches. CDR3 amino acids: CATSDPRTGPYGYTF. In nucleotides, the CDR3 is TGTGCCACCAGTGATCCCCGGACAGGGCCCTATGGCTACACCTTC.

This clone showed up just once. The chain joins TRBV29-1 to TRBJ2-1; D is undetermined. Trimming pared 3 bases from V and 2 bases from J, leaving 11 bases between. This CDR3 region has 14 residues. Germline V CDR1 and CDR2: SQVTM, ANQGSEA. The CDR3 region has the DNA TGCAGCGTTGACAACAGTACGACCTACAATGAGCAGTTCTTC. Translated: CSVDNSTTYNEQFF.

The chain couples TRBV2 to TRBJ1-3, with D hard to call. Deletions cut 7 bases from V and 4 bases from J, with 8 bases between. Germline V lookup: CDR1 SNHLY, CDR2 FYNNEI. This CDR3 comprises 12 residues. CDR3: CASKPLGNTIYF. Here the CDR3 DNA reads TGTGCCAGCAAACCGCTGGGAAACACCATATATTTT.

The chain uses TRBV19 and TRBJ1-2, with D possibly TRBD1 on 6 matching bases. From germline, CDR1 is LNHDA and CDR2 SQIVND (reference sequence). Deletions cut 6 bases from V and 5 bases from J, with 16 bases between. CDR3 length: 14 residues. The CDR3 loop reads CASSPDGGQYGYTF. In DNA, the CDR3 is TGTGCCAGTAGCCCCGACGGGGGACAATATGGCTACACCTTC.

This clone occurred once. The gene calls are TRBV6-2 or TRBV6-3 and TRBJ2-2; D is possibly TRBD1 (6 bases). This CDR3 has 14 residues. Germline V gives CDR1 MNHEY, CDR2 SVGEGT. Trimming cost V 4 bases and J 7 bases, with 13 bases left between them. DNA for the CDR3: TGTGCCAGCAGTTTGCAAATCAGGGGCGGGGAGCTGTTTTTT. This gives the protein CASSLQIRGGELFF.